The clone carrying this TCR beta chain turned up a few times. Its antigen is not identified. The sample belongs to a study of T cell repertoires in cytomegalovirus infection. Whole-study context: The study used recently identified HLA-C-restricted and well-studied HLA-B-restricted CMV epitopes. An indication of both CMV infection and matching HLA type came from public TCR beta signatures. Study results and limitations: Pooled public TCR beta family frequency picked out CMV carriers with the relevant HLA. HLA-C-restricted, CMV-specific TCR beta clonotypes were dominant ex vivo.

Germline CDR1 MNHNY, CDR2 SVGAGI (reference sequence). The V and J ends lost 2 bases and 4 bases, in that order; junction bases with no gene match: 6. The CDR3 length is 16 residues. Using its own MiXCR run on the reads, TCRdb lists one record per CDR3 protein. The sample has about 400,000 distinct CDR3 sequences, 34% seen once. The chain joins TRBV6-6 to TRBJ2-1, with 9 bases aligning to TRBD2. The starting material was cultured PBMCs, obtained from culture after CMV antigen stimulation. The sequence came from a human donor in good health (CMV status not recorded). Some clones in this sample may be carry-over from other donors' samples. The CDR3: CASSYEASGTYNEQFF. CDR3 sequence (DNA): TGTGCCAGCAGTTACGAGGCTAGCGGGACGTACAATGAGCAGTTCTTC.